The 20 T cell receptor beta chains below come from one sample, sequenced in a study of cytomegalovirus exposure and HLA in healthy donors. Measured with immunoSEQ multiplex PCR; TCRdb has only the in-frame clones, and not every one. The sample records over 150,000 clones, roughly nine tenths being singletons. Sequenced: PBMCs. The origin of the receptors is a woman between 18 and 29 years old in good health and CMV-seropositive.

This clone occurred once. The chain has TRBV11-2 and TRBJ1-5, with D maybe TRBD1 (6 bases). The germline CDR1 and CDR2 sequences are SGHAT and FQNNGV. This CDR3 comprises 17 residues. V lost 1 base, J lost 1 base, and 14 bases lay in between. CDR3 sequence: CASSLASRDRSNQPQHF. In DNA, the CDR3 is TGTGCCAGCAGCTTAGCCTCTAGAGACAGGAGCAATCAGCCCCAGCATTTT.

The chain couples TRBV6-5 to TRBJ1-6, with TRBD1 matching over 7 bases. Germline V gene lookup returns CDR1 MNHEY and CDR2 SVGAGI. CDR3 length equals 15 residues. The trim removed 6 bases at V and 9 bases at J, leaving 11 bases unmatched. In DNA, the CDR3 is TGTGCCAGCAGAGGCCTGACAGGGAATGCTTCACCCCTCCACTTT. Translating it yields CASRGLTGNASPLHF.

The chain combines TRBV7-3 with TRBJ2-1; 13 bases fit TRBD2. Looked up from germline, CDR1 is SGHTA and CDR2 is FQGTGA. V gave up 8 bases and J gave up 2 bases; unmatched junction bases: 15. There are 19 residues in the CDR3. CDR3 loop: CASATGGGLAGSAYNEQFF. In nucleotides, the CDR3 is TGTGCCAGCGCCACCGGTGGGGGACTAGCGGGAAGCGCCTACAATGAGCAGTTCTTC.

The count of this clone is one. The V gene is TRBV25-1, the J gene TRBJ1-2; TRBD1 matches at 7 bases. Trimming took 2 bases from V and 4 from J; bases not matched to a gene: 4. Germline loops: CDR1 MGHDK, CDR2 SYGVNS. The CDR3 sequence is 14 residues long. Here the CDR3 reads CASSERQGIYGYTF. The CDR3 bases are TGTGCCAGCAGTGAAAGACAGGGTATCTATGGCTACACCTTC.

This clone was found once. The chain links TRBV29-1 to TRBJ2-7; 7 nucleotides agree with TRBD1. V shed 1 base, J shed 2 bases, and the junction held 8 bases outside the gene matches. The CDR3 sequence is 15 residues long. Germline V lookup: CDR1 SQVTM, CDR2 ANQGSEA. The CDR3 nucleotides are TGCAGCGTTGAAGGAGGGGGCAGTCCCCCCTACGAGCAGTACTTC. It translates to CSVEGGGSPPYEQYF.

V gene TRBV18 combines with J gene TRBJ2-7; 14 nucleotides line up with TRBD2. CDR3 length equals 19 residues. The V and J ends lost 4 bases and 0 bases, in that order; junction bases with no gene match: 11. CDR1 and CDR2 from the germline V gene are KGHSH and LQKENI. CDR3 sequence reads: CASSRAGTSGREGSYEQYF. The CDR3 DNA is TGTGCCAGCTCACGAGCCGGGACTAGCGGGAGAGAGGGCTCCTACGAGCAGTACTTC.

This chain uses TRBV10-3 with TRBJ2-5; maybe TRBD2 (6 bases). V dropped 6 bases and J dropped 4 bases, with 12 bases sitting between them. Germline V gives CDR1 ENHRY, CDR2 SYGVKD. This CDR3 region has 13 residues. The CDR3 bases are TGTGCCATCAGCGATGCTAGCGCAGAGACCCAGTACTTC. Protein product: CAISDASAETQYF.

The rearrangement links TRBV14 to TRBJ2-4; 9 bases fit TRBD2. V was pared by 2 bases and J by 16 bases, with 15 bases of the junction left unmatched. This CDR3 is built from 15 residues. Germline lookup yields CDR1 SGHDN and CDR2 FVKESK. Written as DNA, the CDR3 is TGTGCCAGCAGCCAACGGATAGCGGGGGAACCTGGCCTATACTTC. Translating gives CASSQRIAGEPGLYF.

This chain joins TRBV5-8 and TRBJ2-5, with D hard to call. V gave up 2 bases and J gave up 2 bases, with 13 bases separating them. Germline V gives CDR1 SGHTS, CDR2 YDEGEE. The CDR3 runs 15 residues. CDR3 sequence: CASSFGQKVQETQYF. Written as DNA, the CDR3 is TGTGCCAGCAGCTTTGGGCAGAAAGTACAAGAGACCCAGTACTTC.

V usage is TRBV19 and J usage is TRBJ1-2, with 8 positions matching TRBD1. V was clipped by 3 bases and J by 5 bases; unmatched bases: 2. This CDR3 region has 13 residues. Germline V gene data show CDR1 as LNHDA and CDR2 as SQIVND (reference sequence). This CDR3 reads CASSMDREYGYTF. In DNA, the CDR3 is TGTGCCAGTAGTATGGACAGGGAGTATGGCTACACCTTC.

CDR3 in amino acids: CASSLLMGTPSVPQHF. The CDR3 DNA sequence: TGTGCCAGCAGTTTACTGATGGGGACACCGTCGGTGCCCCAGCATTTT. The rearrangement links TRBV28 to TRBJ1-5, with D possibly TRBD1 on 6 matching bases. This CDR3 is built from 16 residues. CDR1 and CDR2 from the germline V gene are MDHEN and SYDVKM. V was shortened by 2 bases and J by 9 bases, with 20 bases between the two germline ends.

The chain employs TRBV5-5 and TRBJ1-1; D uncertain. The CDR3 extends over 14 amino acids. V was pared by 3 bases and J by 3 bases, with 12 bases between. Germline CDR1 reads SGHKS; CDR2 reads YYEKEE (reference sequence). The CDR3 sequence is CASSSPREYTEAFF. In DNA, the CDR3 is TGTGCCAGCAGCTCACCTCGAGAGTACACTGAAGCTTTCTTT. Drawing the rest from reference TRBV5-5 and TRBJ1-1, the complete variable domain is DAGVTQSPTHLIKTRGQQVTLRCSPISGHKSVSWYQQVLGQGPQFIFQYYEKEERGRGNFPDRFSARQFPNYSSELNVNALLLGDSALYLCASSSPREYTEAFFGQGTRLTVV.

The chain employs TRBV10-1 and TRBJ2-1; 12 bases fit TRBD2. V dropped 7 bases and J dropped 4; count of bases not matched to a gene: 8. The CDR3 is made up of 16 amino acids. Germline lookup yields CDR1 WNHNN and CDR2 SYGVQD (reference sequence). CDR3 amino acids: CASTRLAGAQYNEQFF. The CDR3 nucleotides read TGCGCCAGCACCCGACTAGCGGGGGCCCAGTACAATGAGCAGTTCTTC.

The chain recombines TRBV29-1 with TRBJ1-5; D might be TRBD1 (5 bases). V lost 4 bases and J lost 5, with 21 bases in between. Germline V gene data show CDR1 as SQVTM and CDR2 as ANQGSEA. This CDR3 contains 16 residues. CDR3 sequence reads: CSVVLRGGDMDQPQHF. The CDR3 DNA is TGCAGCGTTGTTTTACGAGGAGGGGATATGGATCAGCCCCAGCATTTT.

The chain carries TRBV27 and TRBJ2-7; D gene uncertain. The CDR3 consists of 15 residues. V shed 3 bases and J shed 6 bases, with 18 bases lying between them. CDR1 MNHEY and CDR2 SMNVEV come from the germline V gene (reference sequence). For the CDR3, the DNA is TGTGCCAGCAGTTTTTCCGGCCCCATCTCGGGCGAGCAGTACTTC. Residues: CASSFSGPISGEQYF.

This chain joins TRBV10-3 and TRBJ2-7, with TRBD1 matching over 8 bases. Germline CDR1 and CDR2: ENHRY and SYGVKD. The CDR3 totals 16 residues. Trimming took 3 bases from V and 0 from J; bases not matched to a gene: 7. CDR3 DNA: TGTGCCATCAGTGATTGGGGACAGGTGGGCTCCTACGAGCAGTACTTC. As protein: CAISDWGQVGSYEQYF.

The rearrangement uses TRBV4-2 and TRBJ1-1, with D possibly matching TRBD1 (5 bases). Deletions cut 2 bases from V and 1 base from J, with 11 bases between. CDR1 is LGHNA and CDR2 is YNFKEQ in the germline V gene. The CDR3 has 15 amino acids. The CDR3 protein is CASSQITGRNTEAFF. The CDR3 bases are TGTGCCAGCAGCCAAATAACAGGAAGGAACACTGAAGCTTTCTTT.

This chain joins TRBV29-1 and TRBJ2-3, with 14 bases fitting TRBD2. The trim removed 3 bases at V and 5 bases at J, leaving 4 bases unmatched. In germline, CDR1 is SQVTM, CDR2 ANQGSEA. The CDR3 totals 15 residues. This CDR3 reads CSVDPGLAGGDTQYF. Written as DNA, the CDR3 is TGCAGCGTTGACCCTGGACTAGCGGGGGGAGATACGCAGTATTTT.

This chain links TRBV5-4 with TRBJ2-1; possible D gene TRBD2, 6 bases. This CDR3 contains 13 residues. The germline CDR1 and CDR2 sequences are SGHNT and YYREEE (reference sequence). The germline V and J ends were trimmed by 4 bases and 7 bases, with 12 bases remaining between them. The CDR3 is CASSPGLSNEQFF. The CDR3 coding sequence is TGTGCCAGCAGCCCCGGACTATCTAATGAGCAGTTCTTC.

The J gene is TRBJ2-3, the V gene TRBV5-1, with D maybe TRBD1 (5 bases). The CDR3 runs 14 residues. Trimming left V 0 bases short and J 2 bases short, with 7 bases between. CDR1 is SGHRS, CDR2 YFSETQ, per germline. The DNA of the CDR3 is TGCGCCAGCAGCTTGGGACAGACCACAGATACGCAGTATTTT. As protein: CASSLGQTTDTQYF.